This passage covers 32 T cell receptor beta chains from one sample sequenced in a study of glioma-infiltrating T cells after dendritic cell vaccination. Noted time point: after dendritic cell vaccination, including at tumor progression/relapse. Profiling relied on immunoSEQ multiplex PCR, and the TCRdb table lists in-frame clones only, not all of them. The profile shows roughly 87,000 clones, 80% to 85% of them singletons. Material: blood, obtained after dendritic cell vaccination. The source is a human donor with glioblastoma.

The gene calls are TRBV4-1 and TRBJ2-3; D is possibly TRBD1 (6 bases). The CDR3 has 15 amino acids. CDR1 MGHRA and CDR2 YSYEKL come from the germline V gene. The V end lost 2 bases, the J end lost 5 bases, and 14 bases lay between the germline ends. CDR3 in amino acids: CASSQLQGFGDTQYF. CDR3 DNA sequence: TGCGCCAGCAGCCAATTACAGGGATTTGGAGATACGCAGTATTTT.

J is TRBJ1-1 and V is TRBV9; 10 bases match TRBD1. The germline CDR1 and CDR2 sequences are SGDLS and YYNGEE. The CDR3 extends over 15 amino acids. The J segment lost 4 bases and the V segment lost 3 bases, leaving 6 bases of the junction unmatched. CDR3 sequence reads: CASSATGGERTEAFF. The CDR3 DNA is TGTGCCAGCAGCGCGACAGGGGGCGAGCGCACTGAAGCTTTCTTT.

This clone was recorded a few times. The chain recombines TRBV7-3 with TRBJ1-5; D remains ambiguous. Trimming shortened V by 3 bases and J by 3 bases, and 6 bases separated the two germline ends. Germline assignment: CDR1 SGHTA and CDR2 FQGTGA. This CDR3 comprises 13 residues. DNA for the CDR3: TGTGCCAGCAGCTTTTCAGTCAATCAGCCCCAGCATTTT. Protein: CASSFSVNQPQHF.

This chain links TRBV7-2 with TRBJ1-4, with 8 bases aligning to TRBD1. The CDR3 loop spans 14 amino acids. V was pared by 1 base and J by 6 bases, with 1 base of the junction left unmatched. In germline, CDR1 is SGHTA, CDR2 FQGNSA. CDR3 residues: CASSLEQGDEKLFF. CDR3 DNA sequence: TGTGCCAGCAGCTTAGAACAGGGGGATGAAAAACTGTTTTTT. The full variable domain, in which reference TRBV7-2 and TRBJ1-4 provide the parts outside the CDR3, is GAGVSQSPSNKVTEKGKDVELRCDPISGHTALYWYRQSLGQGLEFLIYFQGNSAPDKSGLPSDRFSAERTGGSVSTLTIQRTQQEDSAVYLCASSLEQGDEKLFFGSGTQLSVL.

The CDR3 spells CASRSGGAQTQYF. The CDR3, as DNA: TGCGCCAGCAGGAGCGGGGGCGCACAGACCCAGTACTTC. The chain employs TRBV10-1 and TRBJ2-5, with 8 bases lining up with TRBD2. The CDR3 runs to 13 residues. V shed 6 bases and J 6 bases; nucleotides not matched to a gene: 6. CDR1 WNHNN and CDR2 SYGVQD come from the germline V gene (reference sequence).

This clone was counted between two and nine times. The chain combines TRBV6-5 with TRBJ1-2; 7 bases match TRBD1. The CDR3 covers 13 residues. Trimming cost V 8 bases and J 3 bases; bases outside gene matches: 6. Germline V lookup: CDR1 MNHEY, CDR2 SVGAGI. The DNA of the CDR3 is TGTGCCAGCGGTGTAGGGGGCGACTATGGCTACACCTTC. This encodes CASGVGGDYGYTF.

The V gene is TRBV2, the J gene TRBJ1-1; no clear D gene. V lost 2 bases and J lost 0, with 4 bases in between. CDR3 length: 13 residues. In germline, CDR1 is SNHLY, CDR2 FYNNEI. CDR3 DNA sequence: TGTGCCAGCAGTGAATCGGTGAACACTGAAGCTTTCTTT. Amino acids: CASSESVNTEAFF.

This chain connects TRBV6-4 to TRBJ1-6; no clear D gene. The CDR3 loop spans 13 amino acids. Trimming took 3 bases from V and 7 from J, leaving 7 bases between them. CDR1 is MRHNA, CDR2 SNTAGT, per germline. DNA of the CDR3: TGTGCCAGCAGTGAACGTGCGAATTCACCCCTCCACTTT. Its protein is CASSERANSPLHF.

The genes are TRBV5-1 and TRBJ2-5; TRBD1 agrees at 9 bases. The J segment lost 3 bases and the V segment lost 2 bases, leaving 2 bases of the junction unmatched. The CDR3 contains 14 residues. Germline loops: CDR1 SGHRS, CDR2 YFSETQ. For the CDR3, the DNA is TGCGCCAGCAGCTTCGGGACAGGGAAAGAGACCCAGTACTTC. Amino acid sequence: CASSFGTGKETQYF.

There are a few counts of this clone. This rearrangement joins TRBV6-4 to TRBJ2-1, with TRBD2 as a possible D gene (6 bases). Germline V CDR1 and CDR2: MRHNA, SNTAGT. This CDR3 is 12 amino acids long. The ends were cut back, 6 bases at V and 9 bases at J, with 12 bases in the middle. CDR3 sequence: CASSPEGGEQFF. The CDR3 nucleotides are TGTGCCAGCAGCCCGGAGGGTGGTGAGCAGTTCTTC.

The genes are TRBV7-2 and TRBJ1-2, with D uncertain. Germline V lookup: CDR1 SGHTA, CDR2 FQGNSA. The CDR3 consists of 13 residues. V lost 1 base and J lost 5, with 8 bases in between. Written as DNA, the CDR3 is TGTGCCAGCAGCTTAGATCCGGGATATGGCTACACCTTC. It translates to CASSLDPGYGYTF.

V and J are TRBV6-6 and TRBJ2-2; 12 bases are shared with TRBD2. Germline V gene sequence: CDR1 MNHNY, CDR2 SVGAGI (reference sequence). This CDR3 comprises 16 residues. The V gene end was trimmed by 7 bases and the J gene end by 6 bases; junction bases not matched to a gene: 9. CDR3 sequence: CASMASGGAGAGELFF. The DNA of the CDR3 is TGTGCCAGCATGGCTAGCGGGGGGGCCGGCGCCGGGGAGCTGTTTTTT.

The chain has TRBV2 and TRBJ1-4; D call uncertain. Germline V gene lookup returns CDR1 SNHLY and CDR2 FYNNEI. Trimming took 7 bases from V and 4 from J, leaving 16 bases between them. There are 15 residues in the CDR3. DNA of the CDR3: TGTGCCAGCAAACCTCTGACGGCGGATAATGAAAAACTGTTTTTT. This gives the protein CASKPLTADNEKLFF.

The J gene is TRBJ2-1, the V gene TRBV5-4, with 15 nucleotides matching TRBD2. There are 15 residues in the CDR3. V lost 3 bases to trimming and J lost 11 bases; unmatched junction nucleotides: 6. Germline CDR1 reads SGHNT; CDR2 reads YYREEE (reference sequence). CDR3: CASSYWTSGGAKQFF. CDR3 in DNA: TGTGCCAGCAGCTACTGGACTAGCGGGGGGGCCAAGCAGTTCTTC.

This chain connects TRBV11-3 to TRBJ2-3, with 8 bases fitting TRBD1. CDR1 and CDR2 (germline): SGHNT, YENEEA. Losses at the gene ends were 3 bases for V and 6 bases for J; bases not matched to a gene: 5. The CDR3 extends over 14 amino acids. The CDR3 DNA follows: TGTGCCAGCAGCTTGGGACAGGACGGGGATACGCAGTATTTT. Its protein product is CASSLGQDGDTQYF.

J is TRBJ2-1 and V is TRBV19; 8 nucleotides line up with TRBD1. J gave up 0 bases and V 4 bases, and 5 bases lay outside the gene matches. Germline V gene lookup returns CDR1 LNHDA and CDR2 SQIVND (reference sequence). The CDR3 is 16 residues long. The chain's CDR3 is CASSTQQGVSYNEQFF. The CDR3 region has the DNA TGTGCCAGTAGTACACAACAGGGGGTCTCCTACAATGAGCAGTTCTTC.

J is TRBJ1-6 and V is TRBV6-5, with 8 positions matching TRBD1. Germline V CDR1 and CDR2: MNHEY, SVGAGI. The CDR3 covers 14 residues. J lost 7 bases, V lost 5 bases, and 4 bases had no gene match. The CDR3 DNA is TGTGCCAGCAGTGGAGACAGGGGAAATTCACCCCTCCACTTT. Translated: CASSGDRGNSPLHF.

This clone was seen a handful of times. The CDR3 DNA follows: TGTGCCAGCAGCTTATCGGGACAGACCTACGAGCAGTACTTC. This gives the protein CASSLSGQTYEQYF. V gene TRBV7-9 combines with J gene TRBJ2-7, with 7 nucleotides matching TRBD1. The J segment lost 2 bases and the V segment lost 2 bases, leaving 3 bases of the junction unmatched. Germline V gene data show CDR1 as SEHNR and CDR2 as FQNEAQ (reference sequence). This CDR3 is 14 amino acids long. The complete variable domain, with remaining parts taken from reference TRBV7-9 and TRBJ2-7, reads DTGVSQNPRHKITKRGQNVTFRCDPISEHNRLYWYRQTLGQGPEFLTYFQNEAQLEKSRLLSDRFSAERPKGSFSTLEIQRTEQGDSAMYLCASSLSGQTYEQYFGPGTRLTVT.

This clone has just a few counts. V usage is TRBV27 and J usage is TRBJ1-6; D may be TRBD1 (5 bases). CDR1 is MNHEY, CDR2 SMNVEV, per germline (reference sequence). The V gene lost 8 bases and the J gene lost 3 bases, with 17 bases spanning the gap. This CDR3 is built from 16 residues. CDR3 bases: TGTGCCAGCGGGTTCATCCGGGACTACTATAATTCACCCCTCCACTTT. Protein product: CASGFIRDYYNSPLHF.

The chain is built from TRBV7-2 and TRBJ1-5; unclear D gene. V was cut by 3 bases and J by 3 bases, with 15 bases left in between. This CDR3 is 16 amino acids long. The germline gives CDR1 SGHTA, CDR2 FQGNSA. The CDR3 bases are TGTGCCAGCAGCTTCCGGGTCGGGGATACCAATCAGCCCCAGCATTTT. Protein sequence: CASSFRVGDTNQPQHF.

The rearrangement links TRBV6-5 to TRBJ1-1, with 7 positions matching TRBD1. The CDR3 is 16 residues long. Per germline, CDR1 MNHEY and CDR2 SVGAGI. The junction had 5 bases not matched to a gene; V was cut back by 1 base and J by 0 bases. The CDR3 spells CASSYLAGTVNTEAFF. In DNA, the CDR3 is TGTGCCAGCAGTTACTTGGCCGGGACAGTGAACACTGAAGCTTTCTTT.

This chain connects TRBV5-1 to TRBJ1-3, with D perhaps matching TRBD1 (5 bases). Germline V gives CDR1 SGHRS, CDR2 YFSETQ. This CDR3 contains 14 residues. The V gene lost 6 bases and the J gene lost 4 bases, with 14 bases spanning the gap. CDR3 in amino acids: CASKIGVTGNTIYF. Here the CDR3 DNA reads TGCGCCAGCAAGATAGGGGTTACCGGAAACACCATATATTTT.

The chain joins TRBV2 to TRBJ1-2; a possible D gene is TRBD1 (6 bases). Trimming shortened V by 6 bases and J by 11 bases, and 19 bases separated the two germline ends. The germline gives CDR1 SNHLY, CDR2 FYNNEI. CDR3 length: 13 amino acids. CDR3 loop: CASRDTGRYRYTF. DNA of the CDR3: TGTGCCAGCAGGGACACAGGGCGGTATCGGTACACCTTC.

V is TRBV5-1 and J is TRBJ2-5; 10 bases line up with TRBD2. V dropped 3 bases and J dropped 3; count of bases not matched to a gene: 5. Germline CDR1 is SGHRS and CDR2 is YFSETQ. The CDR3 loop spans 15 amino acids. CDR3 DNA sequence: TGCGCCAGCAGCTCAACCGGGACTAGCGAAGAGACCCAGTACTTC. This gives the protein CASSSTGTSEETQYF.

The DNA for the CDR3 is TGCGCCAGCAGTGACCACACCTCATACAGTAGTGGAAACACCATATATTTT. It yields the protein CASSDHTSYSSGNTIYF. V and J are TRBV10-1 and TRBJ1-3, with no clear D. The germline CDR1 and CDR2 sequences are WNHNN and SYGVQD (reference sequence). V was cut by 3 bases and J by 3 bases, with 18 bases left in between. This CDR3 spans 17 amino acids.

The rearrangement uses TRBV29-1 and TRBJ1-4; weak D call: TRBD1 (6 bases). Deletions cut 4 bases from V and 0 bases from J, with 12 bases between. Germline V gene sequence: CDR1 SQVTM, CDR2 ANQGSEA. The CDR3 is made up of 15 amino acids. The CDR3 nucleotides are TGCAGCGTTGCCTGGACAGATGCAACTAATGAAAAACTGTTTTTT. Its protein is CSVAWTDATNEKLFF.

The gene calls are TRBV11-3 and TRBJ2-7; TRBD1 is a possible D gene (6 bases). This CDR3 region has 13 residues. Trimming cost V 3 bases and J 6 bases, with 12 bases left between them. The germline V gene encodes CDR1 SGHNT and CDR2 YENEEA. CDR3 in amino acids: CASSLTRGGEQYF. As DNA, the CDR3 is TGTGCCAGCAGCTTGACCAGGGGCGGCGAGCAGTACTTC. The full variable domain, completed using reference TRBV11-3 and TRBJ2-7, is EAGVVQSPRYKIIEKKQPVAFWCNPISGHNTLYWYLQNLGQGPELLIRYENEEAVDDSQLPKDRFSAERLKGVDSTLKIQPAELGDSAVYLCASSLTRGGEQYFGPGTRLTVT.

This rearrangement joins TRBV19 to TRBJ1-1; 7 positions match TRBD1. Trimming removed 2 bases from V and 6 bases from J; junction bases left unmatched: 9. The CDR3 sequence is 15 residues long. Per germline, CDR1 LNHDA and CDR2 SQIVND (reference sequence). This CDR3 is CASSITAGQGAEAFF. In DNA, the CDR3 is TGTGCCAGTAGTATAACGGCGGGCCAGGGGGCTGAAGCTTTCTTT.

V and J are TRBV6-1 and TRBJ1-1; D is possibly TRBD1 (6 bases). From germline, CDR1 is MNHNS and CDR2 SASEGT. CDR3 size: 16 residues. Trimming left V 2 bases short and J 5 bases short, with 18 bases between. The CDR3 nucleotides are TGTGCCAGCAGTGAATGGGGCAGGGGAGGGGATACTGAAGCTTTCTTT. Its protein is CASSEWGRGGDTEAFF.

The rearrangement uses TRBV29-1 and TRBJ2-6; a possible D gene is TRBD1 (5 bases). From germline, CDR1 is SQVTM and CDR2 ANQGSEA. Trimming removed 7 bases at V and 0 bases at J, with 7 bases between. This CDR3 region has 13 residues. The CDR3 bases are TGCAGCGCAGGGCGCTCTGGGGCCAACGTCCTGACTTTC. Residues: CSAGRSGANVLTF.

In its sample, this clone was seen once. This rearrangement joins TRBV5-1 to TRBJ2-5; tentatively, D is TRBD1 (5 bases). The tail of the sequence fits TRBJ2-7 better, so the J call may be wrong. The CDR3 is 13 amino acids. CDR1 and CDR2 from the germline V gene are SGHRS and YFSETQ. CDR3 in DNA: TGCGCCAGCAGCCCTGACAGCACCTACGAGCAGTACTTC. Its protein is CASSPDSTYEQYF.

This clone was seen just once. The chain couples TRBV29-1 to TRBJ2-7; 9 bases agree with TRBD1. The length of the CDR3 is 14 residues. The V gene's germline CDR1 is SQVTM and CDR2 ANQGSEA. Trimming at V came to 7 bases and at J to 3 bases, leaving 10 bases not matched to a gene. In DNA form, the CDR3 reads TGCAGCGCAAGACTGACAGGGGGAAGCTACGAGCAGTACTTC. Translated: CSARLTGGSYEQYF.